One sample yielded the 21 T cell receptor beta chains listed below, sequenced in a study of shared clonotypes between healthy human individuals. Sequenced by immunoSEQ multiplex PCR; TCRdb stores in-frame clones only, minus some. This repertoire shows roughly 640,000 clones, about 96% found once; its top ten account for less than 0.065%. Sequencing input: naive CD4+ T cells sorted from blood. Regarding subset: CD45RA+ positively selected. The receptors derive from a woman aged 25 to 39 in good health.

The gene calls are TRBV11-2 and TRBJ2-1, with no clear D. The CDR3 has 16 residues. Trimming stripped 3 bases from V and 0 bases from J, with 12 bases between. Germline-derived CDR1 and CDR2 are SGHAT and FQNNGV. The CDR3 DNA sequence: TGTGCCAGCAGCTTTTTTGCTCAGAGCTCCTACAATGAGCAGTTCTTC. Its translation is CASSFFAQSSYNEQFF.

This chain uses TRBV6-1 with TRBJ1-1; 7 bases line up with TRBD1. The CDR3 has 15 residues. V lost 4 bases, J lost 0 bases, and 5 bases stayed unmatched. Germline lookup yields CDR1 MNHNS and CDR2 SASEGT. In DNA, the CDR3 is TGTGCCAGCAGTGCCGGGACAGCCATGAACACTGAAGCTTTCTTT. Its translation: CASSAGTAMNTEAFF.

The chain couples TRBV2 to TRBJ2-3; D not resolved. V lost 3 bases to trimming and J lost 6 bases, with 16 bases between them. CDR3 length equals 15 residues. Germline-derived CDR1 and CDR2 are SNHLY and FYNNEI. In DNA form, the CDR3 reads TGTGCCAGCAGTGAGCGACTTAAAGCCAAGGATACGCAGTATTTT. It specifies CASSERLKAKDTQYF.

The chain joins TRBV5-1 to TRBJ2-7; D not certain. Per germline, CDR1 SGHRS and CDR2 YFSETQ. The CDR3 is 15 amino acids. Trimming removed 1 base from V and 2 bases from J, with 13 bases in between. CDR3 coding DNA: TGCGCCAGCAGCTTGTGGGCAGACAAGACCTACGAGCAGTACTTC. Residues: CASSLWADKTYEQYF.

The J gene is TRBJ1-5, the V gene TRBV7-9, with D unclear. Between the trimmed V and J ends, which lost 4 bases and 2 bases, there was a span of 21 bases. The CDR3 consists of 18 residues. The germline CDR1 and CDR2 sequences are SEHNR and FQNEAQ (reference sequence). The CDR3: CASSSGHDGLIGNQPQHF. The CDR3 DNA sequence: TGTGCCAGCAGCTCAGGCCACGACGGTCTGATTGGCAATCAGCCCCAGCATTTT.

The V call is TRBV7-9, the J call TRBJ2-4; tentative D call: TRBD1 (6 bases). Germline lookup yields CDR1 SEHNR and CDR2 FQNEAQ (reference sequence). V was clipped by 8 bases and J by 6 bases, with 14 bases between them. The CDR3 consists of 13 residues. In DNA, the CDR3 is TGTGCCAGCGGAACTTGGGACACAAACATTCAGTACTTC. This sequence encodes CASGTWDTNIQYF.

This clone appeared a single time. The chain joins TRBV7-2 to TRBJ2-7, with TRBD2 matching over 7 bases. CDR1 is SGHTA, CDR2 FQGNSA, per germline. V dropped 3 bases and J dropped 4; count of bases not matched to a gene: 3. The CDR3 consists of 13 residues. CDR3: CASSFSGLYEQYF. CDR3 coding DNA: TGTGCCAGCAGCTTTAGCGGGTTGTACGAGCAGTACTTC.

This chain joins TRBV11-2 and TRBJ2-1; 9 bases agree with TRBD2. From germline, CDR1 is SGHAT and CDR2 FQNNGV. The CDR3 runs 17 residues. The ends lost 5 bases at V and 5 bases at J; junction bases unmatched: 13. The CDR3 nucleotides are TGTGCCAGCAGCCGGATAGGGTGGACTAGCGCAGACAATGAGCAGTTCTTC. Its protein is CASSRIGWTSADNEQFF.

The gene calls are TRBV7-9 and TRBJ2-2; weak D call: TRBD1 (5 bases). Trimming took 5 bases from V and 3 from J, leaving 13 bases between them. Germline V gene data show CDR1 as SEHNR and CDR2 as FQNEAQ (reference sequence). This CDR3 contains 15 residues. Here the CDR3 reads CASSPQGRDTGELFF. CDR3 DNA: TGTGCCAGCAGCCCGCAGGGCAGGGACACCGGGGAGCTGTTTTTT.

The V call is TRBV7-9, the J call TRBJ2-7; D is uncertain. The ends were cut back, 0 bases at V and 3 bases at J, with 12 bases in the middle. Germline-derived CDR1 and CDR2 are SEHNR and FQNEAQ (reference sequence). The CDR3 totals 15 residues. This CDR3 is CASSLAAVRFYEQYF. Here the CDR3 DNA reads TGTGCCAGCAGCTTAGCGGCGGTAAGGTTCTACGAGCAGTACTTC.

The rearrangement uses TRBV27 and TRBJ2-6, with D perhaps matching TRBD1 (7 bases). The CDR3 runs 19 residues. In germline, CDR1 is MNHEY, CDR2 SMNVEV (reference sequence). Trimming stripped 5 bases from V and 0 bases from J, with 20 bases between. CDR3 in amino acids: CASSARQGGLLSGANVLTF. CDR3 DNA: TGTGCCAGCAGTGCCAGACAGGGAGGCTTACTCTCTGGGGCCAACGTCCTGACTTTC.

The chain has TRBV28 and TRBJ2-4; D gene ambiguous. Germline loops: CDR1 MDHEN, CDR2 SYDVKM. Trimming took 6 bases from V and 0 from J, leaving 12 bases between them. There are 15 residues in the CDR3. CDR3 residues: CASRSQSIAKNIQYF. For the CDR3, the DNA is TGTGCCAGCAGGTCACAGTCTATAGCCAAAAACATTCAGTACTTC.

The chain links TRBV7-9 to TRBJ2-7; TRBD1 matches at 8 bases. The CDR3 spans 14 residues. Trimming cost V 1 base and J 4 bases; bases outside gene matches: 3. Germline V gene lookup returns CDR1 SEHNR and CDR2 FQNEAQ (reference sequence). The CDR3 nucleotides read TGTGCCAGCAGCTTAGGCAGGGGGCTATACGAGCAGTACTTC. Encoded protein: CASSLGRGLYEQYF. Full variable domain (rest looked up from reference TRBV7-9 and TRBJ2-7): DTGVSQNPRHKITKRGQNVTFRCDPISEHNRLYWYRQTLGQGPEFLTYFQNEAQLEKSRLLSDRFSAERPKGSFSTLEIQRTEQGDSAMYLCASSLGRGLYEQYFGPGTRLTVT.

The rearrangement joins TRBV4-1 to TRBJ1-1, with no clear D. The CDR3 is 17 amino acids. Trimming stripped 0 bases from V and 1 base from J, with 15 bases between. The germline V gene has CDR1 MGHRA and CDR2 YSYEKL. The CDR3 DNA follows: TGCGCCAGCAGCCAAGATGTCCTGCGACCACAGAACACTGAAGCTTTCTTT. It specifies CASSQDVLRPQNTEAFF.

This chain uses TRBV9 with TRBJ1-6; 7 nucleotides align to TRBD1. The CDR3 is 18 residues long. Germline V gene data show CDR1 as SGDLS and CDR2 as YYNGEE. Unmatched junction bases numbered 12, after V lost 4 bases and J lost 2 bases. The CDR3 sequence is CASSPQGGRDPYNSPLHF. The CDR3 region has the DNA TGTGCCAGCAGCCCCCAGGGGGGCAGGGACCCCTATAATTCACCCCTCCACTTT. Full variable domain (rest looked up from reference TRBV9 and TRBJ1-6): DSGVTQTPKHLITATGQRVTLRCSPRSGDLSVYWYQQSLDQGLQFLIQYYNGEERAKGNILERFSAQQFPDLHSELNLSSLELGDSALYFCASSPQGGRDPYNSPLHFGNGTRLTVT.

The V call is TRBV5-8, the J call TRBJ1-1; TRBD1 might be the D (5 bases). Germline values: CDR1 SGHTS, CDR2 YDEGEE. Trimming left V 2 bases short and J 8 bases short, with 19 bases between. The CDR3 has 15 amino acids. This CDR3 is CASSFLRGWVLEAFF. In nucleotides, the CDR3 is TGTGCCAGCAGCTTTCTACGGGGCTGGGTTCTAGAAGCTTTCTTT.

This clone was detected once. The chain recombines TRBV5-1 with TRBJ1-3; TRBD1 might be the D (5 bases). The CDR3 spans 18 residues. V lost 0 bases and J 3 bases, leaving 19 bases between the germline ends. Germline loops: CDR1 SGHRS, CDR2 YFSETQ. CDR3 nucleotide sequence: TGCGCCAGCAGCTTGGATGTATTGGCTGGGGGGTATGGAAACACCATATATTTT. Translating gives CASSLDVLAGGYGNTIYF.

This chain links TRBV28 with TRBJ1-1, with 7 bases that match TRBD1. Germline values: CDR1 MDHEN, CDR2 SYDVKM. The CDR3 length is 13 residues. J lost 4 bases, V lost 6 bases, and 5 bases had no gene match. CDR3 amino acids: CASSLAGGTEAFF. The CDR3 DNA sequence: TGTGCCAGCAGCTTAGCAGGGGGCACTGAAGCTTTCTTT.

The rearrangement links TRBV27 to TRBJ2-5; D is unclear. The V end lost 1 base, the J end lost 1 base, and 7 bases lay between the germline ends. Germline CDR1 MNHEY, CDR2 SMNVEV (reference sequence). CDR3 length: 14 residues. CDR3 amino acids: CASSLYASQETQYF. CDR3 DNA sequence: TGTGCCAGCAGTTTATACGCCAGCCAAGAGACCCAGTACTTC.

The genes are TRBV19 and TRBJ2-1; 11 bases match TRBD1. Unmatched junction bases numbered 12, after V lost 7 bases and J lost 10 bases. This CDR3 region has 15 residues. The V gene's germline CDR1 is LNHDA and CDR2 SQIVND (reference sequence). The CDR3 sequence is CASTVGTGGFREQFF. CDR3 sequence (DNA): TGTGCCAGTACCGTCGGGACAGGGGGTTTCAGGGAGCAGTTCTTC.

This chain joins TRBV15 and TRBJ2-2; D gene ambiguous. The CDR3 has 16 residues. Trimming pared 3 bases from V and 2 bases from J, leaving 13 bases between. The V gene's germline CDR1 is LNHNV and CDR2 YYDKDF (reference sequence). The CDR3 is CATSSRPHVNTGELFF. The DNA for the CDR3 is TGTGCCACCAGCAGTCGCCCACATGTCAACACCGGGGAGCTGTTTTTT.